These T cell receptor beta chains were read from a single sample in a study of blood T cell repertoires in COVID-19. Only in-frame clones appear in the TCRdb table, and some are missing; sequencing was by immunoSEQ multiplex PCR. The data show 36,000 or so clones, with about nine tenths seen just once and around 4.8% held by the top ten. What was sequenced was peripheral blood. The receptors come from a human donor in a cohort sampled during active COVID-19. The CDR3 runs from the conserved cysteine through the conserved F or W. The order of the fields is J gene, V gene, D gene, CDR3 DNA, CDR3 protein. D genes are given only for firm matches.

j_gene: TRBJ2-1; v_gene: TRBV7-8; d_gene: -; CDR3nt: TGTGCCAGCAGCTCGACTAGATGGGACAATGAGCAGTTCTTC; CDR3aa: CASSSTRWDNEQFF
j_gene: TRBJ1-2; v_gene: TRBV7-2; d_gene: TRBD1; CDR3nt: TGTGCCAGCAGCCCCAGACAGGGTTATTTGTATGGCTACACCTTC; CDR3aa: CASSPRQGYLYGYTF
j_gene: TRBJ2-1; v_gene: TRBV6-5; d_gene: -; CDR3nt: TGTGCCAGCAGTTATGCCACCACAGGGGGGGGTGAGCAGTTCTTC; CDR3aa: CASSYATTGGGEQFF
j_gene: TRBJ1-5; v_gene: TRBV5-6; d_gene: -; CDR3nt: TGTGCCAGCAGCCCCTTCGCGGGAGACAGCAATCAGCCCCAGCATTTT; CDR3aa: CASSPFAGDSNQPQHF
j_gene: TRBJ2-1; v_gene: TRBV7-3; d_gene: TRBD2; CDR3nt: TGTGCCAGCAGCCAAGGGGGACTAGCAGACAATGAGCAGTTCTTC; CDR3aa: CASSQGGLADNEQFF
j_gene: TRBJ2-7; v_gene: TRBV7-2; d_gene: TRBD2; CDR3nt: TGTGCCAGCAGCGTATTGACTAGCGGGAGTCTCTACGAGCAGTACTTC; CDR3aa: CASSVLTSGSLYEQYF
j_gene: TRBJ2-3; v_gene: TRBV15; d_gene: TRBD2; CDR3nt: TGTGCCACCAGCAGAGAGGGGAGGGCAGATACGCAGTATTTT; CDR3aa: CATSREGRADTQYF
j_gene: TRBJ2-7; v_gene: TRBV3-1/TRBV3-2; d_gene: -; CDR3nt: TGTGCCACCAGCCATGGGGGGGCGGGAGACGGGTACGAGCAGTACTTC; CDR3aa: CATSHGGAGDGYEQYF
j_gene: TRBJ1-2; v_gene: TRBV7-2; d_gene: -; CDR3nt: TGTGCCAGCAGGCCGGAGTCCTTCGGAGGCTACACCTTC; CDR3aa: CASRPESFGGYTF
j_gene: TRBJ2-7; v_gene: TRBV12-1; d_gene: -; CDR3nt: TGTGCCAGCAGCCTGCTCTCTGAGCGAACCTCCTACGAGCAGTACTTC; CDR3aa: CASSLLSERTSYEQYF
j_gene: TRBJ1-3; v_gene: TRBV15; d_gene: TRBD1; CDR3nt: TGTGCCACCAGCAGAGAAAGGGGGACAGGATCTGGAAACACCATATATTTT; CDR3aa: CATSRERGTGSGNTIYF
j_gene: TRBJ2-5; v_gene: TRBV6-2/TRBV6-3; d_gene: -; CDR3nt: TGTGCCAGCAGTTATGGCGTCGGTGGCCTAGAGGGGACCCAGTACTTC; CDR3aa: CASSYGVGGLEGTQYF
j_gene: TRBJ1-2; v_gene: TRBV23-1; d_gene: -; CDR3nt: TGCGCCAGCAGCCCCCCAACAGATGGCTACACCTTC; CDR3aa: CASSPPTDGYTF
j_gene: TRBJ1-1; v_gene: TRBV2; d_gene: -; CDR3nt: TGTGCCAGCAGCCCGGAGATATCTAACACTGAAGCTTTCTTT; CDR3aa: CASSPEISNTEAFF
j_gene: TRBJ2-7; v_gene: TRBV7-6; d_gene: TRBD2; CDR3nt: TGTGCCAGCAGTTCAACGGGGGGTTACGAGCAGTACTTC; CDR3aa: CASSSTGGYEQYF
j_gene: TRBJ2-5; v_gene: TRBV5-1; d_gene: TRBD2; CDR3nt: TGCGCCAGCAGCACCAGACTAGCGGGAGGTGAGACCCAGTACTTC; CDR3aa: CASSTRLAGGETQYF
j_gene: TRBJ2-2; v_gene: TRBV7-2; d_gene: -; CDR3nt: TGTGCCAGCAGCTTTGCCCAGGGGCCAAGGGAGCTGTTTTTT; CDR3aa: CASSFAQGPRELFF
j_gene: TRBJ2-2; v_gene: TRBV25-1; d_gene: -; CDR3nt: TGTGCCAGCAGTGAAGCTGGGGCCACCGGGGAGCTGTTTTTT; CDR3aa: CASSEAGATGELFF
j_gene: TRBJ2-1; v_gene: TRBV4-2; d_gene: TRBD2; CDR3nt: TGTGCCAGCAGCCAAGAGTCCGGGACTAGCGGGAGAGGGAATGAGCAGTTCTTC; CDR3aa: CASSQESGTSGRGNEQFF
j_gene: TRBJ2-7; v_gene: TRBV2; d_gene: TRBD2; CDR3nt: TGTGCCAGCAGTGGGGCTAGCGGGAGTACCCACGAGCAGTACTTC; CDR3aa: CASSGASGSTHEQYF
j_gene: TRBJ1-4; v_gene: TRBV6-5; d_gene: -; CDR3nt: TGTGCCAGCAGAAGAGCATCAACTAATGAAAAACTGTTTTTT; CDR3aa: CASRRASTNEKLFF
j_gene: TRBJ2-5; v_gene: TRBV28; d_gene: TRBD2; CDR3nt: TGTGCCAGCAGCTTGGGGAGGCGCGTGTGGCGGGAGGGCCCTCAAGAGACCCAGTACTTC; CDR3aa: CASSLGRRVWREGPQETQYF
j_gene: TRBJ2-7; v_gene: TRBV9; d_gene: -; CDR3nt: TGTGCCAGCAGCGTTGGGGGGACCTACGAGCAGTACTTC; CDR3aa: CASSVGGTYEQYF
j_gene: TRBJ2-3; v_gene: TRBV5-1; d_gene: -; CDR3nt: TGCGCCAGCAGGGAGTCAGATACGCAGTATTTT; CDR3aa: CASRESDTQYF